This record covers a single T cell receptor beta chain. Its antigen is still unknown. This sample was taken from a study of T cells after yellow fever vaccination. Background on the study: For low cell numbers, libraries were made with SMART-Seq v4 Ultra Low Input.

V lost 11 bases and J 5 bases, leaving 13 bases between the germline ends. Germline-derived CDR1 and CDR2 are MNHNS and SASEGT. The CDR3 is made up of 11 amino acids. Study outcomes and limitations: Although most clonotypes did not, a small share appeared in both CD4 and CD8 compartments. Contamination of FACS-sorted repertoires by abundant clonotypes from the bulk population could occur.

A process of 5'RACE template switching, which added a universal primer site and UMIs, was used to make TCR cDNA. Using its own MiXCR run on the 5' RACE reads, TCRdb lists one record per CDR3 protein. The table has some 500,000 distinct CDR3 sequences, about 13% seen once. This specimen consisted of PBMCs, obtained on the day of the yellow fever booster vaccination. This sequence joins TRBV6-1 and TRBJ2-7, with D maybe TRBD1 (6 bases). This TCR derives from a man aged 30 to 45 who received the YFV17D yellow fever vaccine. The CDR3 protein is CARTESHEQYF. CDR3 sequence (DNA): TGTGCCCGGACAGAATCGCACGAGCAGTACTTC.